Listed below are T cell receptor beta chains from one sample, sequenced in a study of vaccination effects on CD4 cells after COVID-19. Using immunoSEQ multiplex PCR, the repertoire was profiled, and TCRdb retains in-frame clones only, with some absent. In the table there are 25,000 to 35,000 clones, about 80% of which are singletons. The antigens of these receptors remain unknown. Sequenced material: CD4+ T cells from PBMCs cultured with HCoV-NL63 spike peptides, taken after COVID-19 vaccination. These receptors were taken from a human donor who received a COVID-19 vaccine. Some clones in this sample may be carry-over from other donors' samples. Both conserved end residues are part of each CDR3. The order of the fields is V gene, J gene, CDR3 protein.

TRBV24-1	TRBJ2-3	CATSDPRGPGDTQYF
TRBV24-1	TRBJ1-5	CATVGEDVPEKPQHF
TRBV24-1	TRBJ1-5	CATATGANQPQHF
TRBV6-4	TRBJ1-2	CASSDSTYRGQGANYGYTF
TRBV2	TRBJ2-3	CASRSSGGPTDTQYF
TRBV28	TRBJ1-2	CASMPGADYGYTF
TRBV18	TRBJ2-5	CASSPSLRGVETQYF
TRBV2	TRBJ1-2	CASIRTGGLYGYTF
TRBV5-6	TRBJ1-1	CASSSGTGETEAFF
TRBV7-7	TRBJ2-3	CASSLGVGSDTQYF
TRBV5-1	TRBJ2-2	CASSFVGETGELFF
TRBV5-8	TRBJ2-5	CASPTWSGQETQYF
TRBV12-3/TRBV12-4	TRBJ1-1	CASQAEGNTEAFF
TRBV5-1	TRBJ2-1	CASSLTSSSYNEQFF
TRBV5-1	TRBJ1-2	CASSSFPLGQLEGYTF
TRBV5-5	TRBJ2-3	CASSLGSVTDTQYF
TRBV7-2	TRBJ1-5	CASSLARTGRAPQHF
TRBV2	TRBJ2-1	CASGGRGGYNEQFF
TRBV7-6	TRBJ2-3	CASSLFGDSYTDTQYF
TRBV5-6	TRBJ2-1	CASSRGLTAYNEQFF
TRBV18	TRBJ1-5	CASSQGRDQPQHF
TRBV19	TRBJ1-1	CASSITQNTEAFF
TRBV6-6	TRBJ2-4	CASSPRWTGGQKNIQYF
TRBV7-2	TRBJ2-4	CASSPRGTAMNIQYF
TRBV5-1	TRBJ2-5	CASSLAWAGGQETQYF
TRBV19	TRBJ2-2	CASKYAGGQGTHTGELFF
TRBV11-3	TRBJ2-3	CASSSDGSTDTQYF
TRBV10-3	TRBJ1-5	CAISEEFGQNNQPQHF